What follows are 29 T cell receptor beta chains derived from one specimen sequenced in a study of T cells after yellow fever vaccination. TCRdb re-analysed the 5' RACE reads in MiXCR, keeping a single row per CDR3 protein. The sample carries approximately 260,000 distinct CDR3 sequences, approximately 5.2% recorded once. Sequenced here: CD4+ T cells sorted from PBMCs, sampled on the day of the yellow fever booster vaccination. The source of these receptors is a man aged 18 to 29 who received the YFV17D yellow fever vaccine.

This clonotype was counted between two and nine times. The chain couples TRBV7-2 to TRBJ2-1; 9 bases are shared with TRBD2. Germline loops: CDR1 SGHTA, CDR2 FQGNSA. The V segment lost 2 bases and the J segment 6 bases; nucleotides outside the gene matches: 5. This CDR3 is 15 amino acids long. CDR3 in amino acids: CASSLSRAGGNEQFF. The CDR3 DNA sequence: TGTGCCAGCAGCTTAAGCCGAGCGGGGGGCAATGAGCAGTTCTTC. Full variable domain (outside the CDR3, taken from reference TRBV7-2 and TRBJ2-1): GAGVSQSPSNKVTEKGKDVELRCDPISGHTALYWYRQSLGQGLEFLIYFQGNSAPDKSGLPSDRFSAERTGGSVSTLTIQRTQQEDSAVYLCASSLSRAGGNEQFFGPGTRLTVL.

At least ten counts were recorded for this clonotype. This chain joins TRBV28 and TRBJ1-2; 9 nucleotides align to TRBD1. Germline V gene lookup returns CDR1 MDHEN and CDR2 SYDVKM. The V and J ends lost 5 bases and 6 bases, in that order; junction bases with no gene match: 10. The CDR3 extends over 15 amino acids. CDR3 DNA sequence: TGTGCCAGCAGTACTTCTACAGGGGGCGGAAATGGCTACACCTTC. It is translated as CASSTSTGGGNGYTF.

This clonotype has at least ten counts. The chain has TRBV29-1 and TRBJ2-5, with a possible D match to TRBD2 (6 bases). Germline V gene sequence: CDR1 SQVTM, CDR2 ANQGSEA. CDR3 length: 12 amino acids. The V end lost 4 bases, the J end lost 3 bases, and 9 bases lay between the germline ends. In nucleotides, the CDR3 is TGCAGCGTTGTCCCGGGGGAAGAGACCCAGTACTTC. Its translation: CSVVPGEETQYF.

This clonotype occurred many times. This sequence joins TRBV12-3 or TRBV12-4 and TRBJ1-3; TRBD1 matches 8 bases. With 5 bases clipped from V and 5 bases from J, the junction kept 5 bases outside the gene matches. The CDR3 has 14 residues. CDR3: CASSPGQGRNTIYF. CDR3 in DNA: TGTGCCAGCAGTCCCGGACAGGGCAGAAACACCATATATTTT.

This chain uses TRBV18 with TRBJ1-6; D not resolved. Trimming stripped 2 bases from V and 7 bases from J, with 12 bases between. Germline CDR1 and CDR2: KGHSH and LQKENI. CDR3 size: 15 residues. DNA for the CDR3: TGTGCCAGCTCACCAGACCAGTCCGGAAATTCACCCCTCCACTTT. This codes for CASSPDQSGNSPLHF.

The rearrangement links TRBV24-1 to TRBJ2-1; 7 nucleotides align to TRBD1. The germline gives CDR1 KGHDR, CDR2 SFDVKD. The CDR3 contains 15 residues. V lost 3 bases and J lost 6; bases outside the gene matches: 7. This chain's CDR3 is CATSDTGTVTNEQFF. As DNA, the CDR3 is TGTGCCACCAGTGATACAGGGACAGTCACCAATGAGCAGTTCTTC.

This clonotype was seen ten or more times. The genes are TRBV7-2 and TRBJ1-1; the D gene is possibly TRBD1 (5 bases). V shed 1 base and J shed 7 bases, with 19 bases lying between them. Germline CDR1 reads SGHTA; CDR2 reads FQGNSA. The CDR3 sequence is 16 residues long. Here the CDR3 DNA reads TGTGCCAGCAGCTTAGTAGGTTCCGGGGCCATCGTTGAAGCTTTCTTT. It yields the protein CASSLVGSGAIVEAFF.

V usage is TRBV5-1 and J usage is TRBJ2-1; D might be TRBD1 or TRBD2, each matching 5 bases. V shed 4 bases and J shed 3 bases, with 14 bases lying between them. Germline assignment: CDR1 SGHRS and CDR2 YFSETQ. There are 15 residues in the CDR3. CDR3 DNA sequence: TGCGCCAGCAGCCAGCAGGGCGGGCTCTACAATGAGCAGTTCTTC. Translated, it gives CASSQQGGLYNEQFF.

This clonotype appeared many times. The rearrangement links TRBV7-9 to TRBJ2-1; 9 nucleotides align to TRBD1. The CDR3 loop spans 16 amino acids. V lost 4 bases to trimming and J lost 8 bases; unmatched junction nucleotides: 12. The V gene's germline CDR1 is SEHNR and CDR2 FQNEAQ (reference sequence). The CDR3 nucleotides read TGTGCCAGCAGCTCAGAGACGGGGACAGGGTGGTATGAGCAGTTCTTC. Its protein product is CASSSETGTGWYEQFF.

This clonotype was counted many times. The chain has TRBV29-1 and TRBJ2-4; D is perhaps TRBD1 or TRBD2 (6 bases each). Germline V lookup: CDR1 SQVTM, CDR2 ANQGSEA. CDR3 length: 14 amino acids. The germline V and J ends were trimmed by 7 bases and 0 bases, with 13 bases remaining between them. The CDR3: CSAAGGLAKNIQYF. The DNA for the CDR3 is TGCAGCGCTGCTGGGGGGCTAGCCAAAAACATTCAGTACTTC.

This clonotype was recorded a few times. The chain uses TRBV20-1 and TRBJ1-2, with TRBD1 matching over 8 bases. Per the germline V gene, CDR1 is DFQATT and CDR2 is SNEGSKA (reference sequence). The CDR3 consists of 14 residues. V trimming: 7 bases; J trimming: 5 bases; junction bases outside the gene matches: 12. The CDR3 nucleotides are TGCAGTGTGGTCCAGGGGGCGGGTGCGTATGGCTACACCTTC. This gives the protein CSVVQGAGAYGYTF.

The chain couples TRBV5-1 to TRBJ2-3, with D unresolved. This CDR3 is 17 amino acids long. Deletions cut 3 bases from V and 2 bases from J, with 19 bases between. Germline CDR1 SGHRS, CDR2 YFSETQ. The CDR3 here is CASSSIVSADNTDTQYF. The CDR3 DNA is TGCGCCAGCAGCTCTATTGTATCGGCAGACAACACAGATACGCAGTATTTT.

This chain uses TRBV9 with TRBJ2-1; 10 nucleotides align to TRBD2. After removal of 0 bases from V and 9 bases from J, the junction contained 9 bases not matched to a gene. Germline V CDR1 and CDR2: SGDLS, YYNGEE. This CDR3 is built from 16 residues. The CDR3 reads CASSVVGGSGGIEQFF. The CDR3 region has the DNA TGTGCCAGCAGCGTAGTTGGTGGTAGCGGGGGGATTGAGCAGTTCTTC.

There are a few counts of this clonotype. The chain is built from TRBV28 and TRBJ2-4, with D uncertain. CDR1 is MDHEN and CDR2 is SYDVKM in the germline V gene. The V and J ends lost 2 bases and 3 bases respectively, with 17 bases between them. The CDR3 covers 17 residues. The CDR3 nucleotides read TGTGCCAGCAGTTTACCGGCCCTTTCTAAGGTCAAAAACATTCAGTACTTC. This encodes CASSLPALSKVKNIQYF.

The chain has TRBV5-1 and TRBJ1-5, with TRBD1 matching over 8 bases. Germline values: CDR1 SGHRS, CDR2 YFSETQ. With V trimmed by 3 bases and J by 4 bases, 6 bases remained unmatched. There are 15 residues in the CDR3. CDR3: CASSSSGGRNQPQHF. In DNA, the CDR3 is TGCGCCAGCAGCTCTTCAGGGGGCAGGAATCAGCCCCAGCATTTT. The complete variable domain, with remaining parts taken from reference TRBV5-1 and TRBJ1-5, reads KAGVTQTPRYLIKTRGQQVTLSCSPISGHRSVSWYQQTPGQGLQFLFEYFSETQRNKGNFPGRFSGRQFSNSRSEMNVSTLELGDSALYLCASSSSGGRNQPQHFGDGTRLSIL.

This clonotype was counted between two and nine times. The chain uses TRBV20-1 and TRBJ2-3, with TRBD2 identical over 8 bases. Germline assignment: CDR1 DFQATT and CDR2 SNEGSKA (reference sequence). This CDR3 is 16 amino acids long. The V and J ends lost 1 base and 7 bases, in that order; junction bases with no gene match: 13. The CDR3 sequence is CSARGPERGQGNTQYF. The CDR3 coding sequence is TGCAGTGCTAGAGGTCCAGAGCGGGGGCAAGGGAATACGCAGTATTTT.

This clonotype was counted many times. The chain uses TRBV10-3 and TRBJ1-2, with TRBD1 as a possible D gene (6 bases). Germline CDR1 reads ENHRY; CDR2 reads SYGVKD. The CDR3 sequence is 15 residues long. The germline V and J ends were trimmed by 3 bases and 8 bases, with 19 bases remaining between them. This CDR3 reads CAISDSGDDIRGYTF. CDR3 in DNA: TGTGCCATCAGTGACTCAGGGGACGACATTCGGGGCTACACCTTC.

This clonotype has more than one count but fewer than ten. The CDR3 bases are TGTGCCAGCAACCGAGTAGGGGGACGAGAAAAACTGTTTTTT. This codes for CASNRVGGREKLFF. The gene calls are TRBV12-3 or TRBV12-4 and TRBJ1-4, with D tentatively TRBD1 (6 bases). With 7 bases removed from V and 8 bases from J, the gap between germline ends came to 17 bases. This CDR3 has 14 amino acids.

This clonotype was seen only a few times. This chain connects TRBV4-1 to TRBJ1-2; D is uncertain. The CDR3 contains 12 residues. The germline V and J ends were trimmed by 5 bases and 5 bases, with 9 bases remaining between them. Germline values: CDR1 MGHRA, CDR2 YSYEKL. The CDR3 DNA is TGCGCCAGCAGCACAACCAAATATGGCTACACCTTC. It translates to CASSTTKYGYTF.

This clonotype was seen a few times. CDR3 nucleotide sequence: TGCAGTGCGCGGACAGGGGATCAGCCCCAGCATTTT. Its protein is CSARTGDQPQHF. The V gene is TRBV20-1, the J gene TRBJ1-5; 9 bases align to TRBD1. The CDR3 totals 12 residues. The germline CDR1 and CDR2 sequences are DFQATT and SNEGSKA (reference sequence). J was trimmed by 5 bases and V by 6 bases; bases with no gene match: 2.

CDR3 loop: CASSPDRGDIQYF. Here the CDR3 DNA reads TGTGCCAGCAGTCCGGACAGGGGGGACATTCAGTACTTC. The rearrangement uses TRBV7-2 and TRBJ2-4, with TRBD1 matching over 10 bases. The ends lost 6 bases at V and 8 bases at J; junction bases unmatched: 4. CDR1 is SGHTA and CDR2 is FQGNSA in the germline V gene. The CDR3 consists of 13 residues.

The chain employs TRBV7-2 and TRBJ1-4; D call uncertain. Germline loops: CDR1 SGHTA, CDR2 FQGNSA. The CDR3 length is 15 residues. V was clipped by 3 bases and J by 0 bases, with 8 bases between them. CDR3 loop: CASSFHQSTNEKLFF. The CDR3 DNA follows: TGTGCCAGCAGCTTTCACCAATCAACTAATGAAAAACTGTTTTTT.

This clonotype has only a few counts. The J gene is TRBJ1-5, the V gene TRBV7-2, with D uncertain. V was shortened by 1 base and J by 7 bases, with 14 bases between the two germline ends. The CDR3 runs 15 residues. CDR1 SGHTA and CDR2 FQGNSA come from the germline V gene. For the CDR3, the DNA is TGTGCCAGCAGCTTAGGTGGGGATAAGAGGCAGCCCCAGCATTTT. Translating it yields CASSLGGDKRQPQHF.

This clonotype was recorded at least ten times. The V gene is TRBV18, the J gene TRBJ2-1; D is undetermined. Germline V gene lookup returns CDR1 KGHSH and CDR2 LQKENI. The CDR3 contains 17 residues. V lost 1 base and J 0 bases, leaving 13 bases between the germline ends. CDR3: CASSPRDWISSYNEQFF. For the CDR3, the DNA is TGTGCCAGCTCACCACGAGACTGGATCAGCTCCTACAATGAGCAGTTCTTC. The full variable domain, rest sourced from reference TRBV18 and TRBJ2-1, is NAGVMQNPRHLVRRRGQEARLRCSPMKGHSHVYWYRQLPEEGLKFMVYLQKENIIDESGMPKERFSAEFPKEGPSILRIQQVVRGDSAAYFCASSPRDWISSYNEQFFGPGTRLTVL.

The V call is TRBV18, the J call TRBJ2-3; D is ambiguous. The CDR3 extends over 14 amino acids. Trimming cost V 0 bases and J 1 base, with 5 bases left between them. CDR1 KGHSH and CDR2 LQKENI come from the germline V gene. The CDR3 region has the DNA TGTGCCAGCTCACCACCCCGAGGCACAGATACGCAGTATTTT. Encoded protein: CASSPPRGTDTQYF.

This chain uses TRBV4-3 with TRBJ2-5, with a weak D call TRBD2 (6 bases). The CDR3 contains 14 residues. Germline V gene data show CDR1 as LGHNA and CDR2 as YSLEER. The V end lost 4 bases, the J end lost 7 bases, and 16 bases lay between the germline ends. Here the CDR3 reads CASSPGLTGMTQYF. CDR3 nucleotides: TGCGCCAGCAGCCCGGGACTGACGGGGATGACCCAGTACTTC.

The chain has TRBV6-5 and TRBJ1-5, with 7 nucleotides matching TRBD1. Looked up from germline, CDR1 is MNHEY and CDR2 is SVGAGI. The trim removed 9 bases at V and 0 bases at J, leaving 5 bases unmatched. This CDR3 comprises 14 residues. CDR3 sequence: CASGTAYSNQPQHF. The CDR3 bases are TGTGCCAGTGGGACAGCCTATAGCAATCAGCCCCAGCATTTT.

V usage is TRBV10-3 and J usage is TRBJ1-6; D remains ambiguous. Germline V lookup: CDR1 ENHRY, CDR2 SYGVKD. This CDR3 has 13 residues. Deletions cut 2 bases from V and 8 bases from J, with 7 bases between. This CDR3 reads CAISETKDSPLHF. The DNA of the CDR3 is TGTGCCATCAGTGAGACCAAAGATTCACCCCTCCACTTT.

The sample holds a few counts of this clonotype. The chain is built from TRBV18 and TRBJ2-6; 7 bases fit TRBD1. This CDR3 is built from 19 residues. J was trimmed by 0 bases and V by 5 bases; bases with no gene match: 13. Germline CDR1 and CDR2: KGHSH and LQKENI. The CDR3 region is CASSSRNQGEGSGANVLTF. CDR3 coding DNA: TGTGCCAGCTCATCGCGCAACCAGGGGGAAGGCTCTGGGGCCAACGTCCTGACTTTC.